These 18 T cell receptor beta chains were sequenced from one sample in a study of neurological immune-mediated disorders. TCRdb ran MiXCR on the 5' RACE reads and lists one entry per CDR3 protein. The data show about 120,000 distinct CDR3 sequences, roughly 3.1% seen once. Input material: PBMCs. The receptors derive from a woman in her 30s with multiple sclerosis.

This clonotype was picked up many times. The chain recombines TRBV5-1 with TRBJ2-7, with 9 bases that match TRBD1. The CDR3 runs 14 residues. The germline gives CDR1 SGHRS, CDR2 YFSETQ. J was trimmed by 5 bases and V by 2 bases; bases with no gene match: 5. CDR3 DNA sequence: TGCGCCAGCAGCTTACAGGGGGCGCTGGACGAGCAGTACTTC. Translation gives CASSLQGALDEQYF.

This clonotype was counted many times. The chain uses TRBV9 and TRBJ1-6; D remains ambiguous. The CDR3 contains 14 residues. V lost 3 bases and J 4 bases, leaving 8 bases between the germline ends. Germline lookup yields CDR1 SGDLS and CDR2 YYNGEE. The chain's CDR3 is CASSGTAYNSPLHF. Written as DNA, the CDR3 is TGTGCCAGCAGCGGGACGGCTTATAATTCACCCCTCCACTTT.

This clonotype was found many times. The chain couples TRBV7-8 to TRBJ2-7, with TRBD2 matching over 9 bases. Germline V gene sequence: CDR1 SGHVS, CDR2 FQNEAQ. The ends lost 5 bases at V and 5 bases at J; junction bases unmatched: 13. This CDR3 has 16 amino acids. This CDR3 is CASSPFGLASIHEQYF. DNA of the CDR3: TGTGCCAGCAGCCCGTTCGGACTAGCGTCTATCCACGAGCAGTACTTC.

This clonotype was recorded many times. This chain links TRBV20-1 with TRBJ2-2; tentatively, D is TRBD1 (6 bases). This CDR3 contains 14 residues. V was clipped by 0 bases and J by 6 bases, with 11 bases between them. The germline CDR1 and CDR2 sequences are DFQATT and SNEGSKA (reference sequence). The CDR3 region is CSARDLRTAGELFF. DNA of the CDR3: TGCAGTGCTAGAGATCTGAGGACAGCCGGGGAGCTGTTTTTT.

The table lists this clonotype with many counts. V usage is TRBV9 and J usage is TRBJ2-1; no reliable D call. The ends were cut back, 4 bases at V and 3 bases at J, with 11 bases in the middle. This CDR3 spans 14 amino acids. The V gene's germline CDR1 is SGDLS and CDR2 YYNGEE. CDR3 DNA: TGTGCCAGCAGCTCTCTGGGCAGCTACAATGAGCAGTTCTTC. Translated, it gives CASSSLGSYNEQFF.

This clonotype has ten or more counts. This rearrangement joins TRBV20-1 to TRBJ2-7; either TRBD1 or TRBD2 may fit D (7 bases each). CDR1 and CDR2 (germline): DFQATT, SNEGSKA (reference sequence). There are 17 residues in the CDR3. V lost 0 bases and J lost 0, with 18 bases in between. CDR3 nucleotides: TGCAGTGCTAGAGACGGGGGAGGGGGCGGTTCCTCCTACGAGCAGTACTTC. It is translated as CSARDGGGGGSSYEQYF.

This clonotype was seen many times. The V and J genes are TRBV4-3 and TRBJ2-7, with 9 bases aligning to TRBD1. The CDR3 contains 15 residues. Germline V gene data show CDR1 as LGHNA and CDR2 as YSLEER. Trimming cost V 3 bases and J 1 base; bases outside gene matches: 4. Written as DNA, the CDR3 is TGCGCCAGCAGCCAGGGACAGGGAACATCCTACGAGCAGTACTTC. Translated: CASSQGQGTSYEQYF.

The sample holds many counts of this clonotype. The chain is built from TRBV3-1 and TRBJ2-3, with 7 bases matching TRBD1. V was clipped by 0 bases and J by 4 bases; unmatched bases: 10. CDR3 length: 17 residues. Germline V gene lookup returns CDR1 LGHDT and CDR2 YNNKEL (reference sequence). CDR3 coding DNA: TGTGCCAGCAGCCAAGAAGGTAGCAGGGGGTTTTCAGATACGCAGTATTTT. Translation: CASSQEGSRGFSDTQYF.

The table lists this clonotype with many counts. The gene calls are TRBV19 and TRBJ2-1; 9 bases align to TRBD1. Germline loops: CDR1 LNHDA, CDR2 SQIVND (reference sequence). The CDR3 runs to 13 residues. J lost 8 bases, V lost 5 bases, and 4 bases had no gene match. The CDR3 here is CASSWGQGYEQFF. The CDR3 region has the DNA TGTGCCAGTAGTTGGGGACAGGGATATGAGCAGTTCTTC. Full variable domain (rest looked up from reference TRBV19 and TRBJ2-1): DGGITQSPKYLFRKEGQNVTLSCEQNLNHDAMYWYRQDPGQGLRLIYYSQIVNDFQKGDIAEGYSVSREKKESFPLTVTSAQKNPTAFYLCASSWGQGYEQFFGPGTRLTVL.

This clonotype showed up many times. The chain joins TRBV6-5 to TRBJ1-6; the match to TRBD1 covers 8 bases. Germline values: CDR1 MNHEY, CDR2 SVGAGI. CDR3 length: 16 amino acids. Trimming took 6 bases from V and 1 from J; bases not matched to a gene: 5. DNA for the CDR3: TGTGCCAGCAGAACAAACAGGGGGTCCTATAATTCACCCCTCCACTTT. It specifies CASRTNRGSYNSPLHF.

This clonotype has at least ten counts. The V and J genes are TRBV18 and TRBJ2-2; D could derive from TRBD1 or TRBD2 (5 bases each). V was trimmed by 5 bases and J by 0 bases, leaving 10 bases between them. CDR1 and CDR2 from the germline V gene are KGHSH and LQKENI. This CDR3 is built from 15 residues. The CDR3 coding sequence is TGTGCCAGCTCAGGGGGACGGACGAACACCGGGGAGCTGTTTTTT. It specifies CASSGGRTNTGELFF.

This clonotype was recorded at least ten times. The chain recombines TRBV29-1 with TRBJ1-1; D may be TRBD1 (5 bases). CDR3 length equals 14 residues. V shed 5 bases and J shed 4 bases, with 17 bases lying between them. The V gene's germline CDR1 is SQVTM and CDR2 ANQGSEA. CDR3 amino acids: CSVLERDVGTEAFF. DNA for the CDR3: TGCAGCGTTCTAGAGAGGGACGTTGGCACTGAAGCTTTCTTT.

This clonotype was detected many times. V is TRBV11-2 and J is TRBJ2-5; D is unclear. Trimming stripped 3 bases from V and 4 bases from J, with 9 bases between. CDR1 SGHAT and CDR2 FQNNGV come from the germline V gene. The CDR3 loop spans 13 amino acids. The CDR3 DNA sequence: TGTGCCAGCAGCTTTAGTTGGGGAGAGACCCAGTACTTC. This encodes CASSFSWGETQYF. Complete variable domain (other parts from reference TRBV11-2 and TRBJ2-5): EAGVAQSPRYKIIEKRQSVAFWCNPISGHATLYWYQQILGQGPKLLIQFQNNGVVDDSQLPKDRFSAERLKGVDSTLKIQPAKLEDSAVYLCASSFSWGETQYFGPGTRLLVL.

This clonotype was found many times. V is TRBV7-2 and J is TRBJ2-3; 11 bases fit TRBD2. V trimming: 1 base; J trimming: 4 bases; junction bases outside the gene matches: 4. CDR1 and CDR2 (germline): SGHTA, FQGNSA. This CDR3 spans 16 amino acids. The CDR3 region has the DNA TGTGCCAGCAGCTTAGTTAGCGGGGGGGCGGCAGATACGCAGTATTTT. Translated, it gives CASSLVSGGAADTQYF.

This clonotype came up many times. The CDR3 bases are TGTGCCAGCAGCGAAGTCAGCGGGAGCTCCTACGAGCAGTACTTC. It codes for CASSEVSGSSYEQYF. The chain links TRBV7-2 to TRBJ2-7, with 8 bases aligning to TRBD2. The CDR3 is 15 amino acids. The junction had 6 bases not matched to a gene; V was cut back by 5 bases and J by 0 bases. Looked up from germline, CDR1 is SGHTA and CDR2 is FQGNSA.

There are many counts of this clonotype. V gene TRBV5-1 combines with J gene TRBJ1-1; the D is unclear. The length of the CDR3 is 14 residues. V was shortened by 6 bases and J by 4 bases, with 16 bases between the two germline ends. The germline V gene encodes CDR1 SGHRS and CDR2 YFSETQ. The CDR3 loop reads CASTPAFGSTEAFF. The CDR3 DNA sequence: TGCGCCAGCACTCCCGCCTTTGGTTCCACTGAAGCTTTCTTT.

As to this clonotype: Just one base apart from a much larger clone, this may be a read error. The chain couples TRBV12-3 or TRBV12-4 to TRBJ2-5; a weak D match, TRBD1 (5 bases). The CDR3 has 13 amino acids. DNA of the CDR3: TGTGCCAGCAGTTTAAACAGGAAAGAGAACCAGTACTTC. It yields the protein CASSLNRKENQYF.

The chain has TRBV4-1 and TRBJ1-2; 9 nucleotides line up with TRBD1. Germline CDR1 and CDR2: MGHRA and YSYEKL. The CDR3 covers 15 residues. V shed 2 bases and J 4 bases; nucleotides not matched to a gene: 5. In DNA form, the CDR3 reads TGCGCCAGCAGCCAAACGGGACAGGGAGCCTATGGCTACACCTTC. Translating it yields CASSQTGQGAYGYTF.